The T cell receptor beta chain under discussion was sequenced for a study of OX40 agonist ivuxolimab in advanced cancers. Study details: The study treated patients with ivuxolimab, an agonistic anti-OX40 (CD134) antibody. Averaging roughly 60 years in age, with a range of roughly 23 to 85, the cohort was approximately 84% male. Prior anti-PD-1, anti-PD-L1 or anti-CTLA-4 therapy was allowed; roughly 40% had some.

TCRdb's copy holds only in-frame clones and misses some; the assay was immunoSEQ multiplex PCR. This table holds some 25,000 clones, about 86% found once. This CDR3 comprises 13 residues. Per the germline V gene, CDR1 is MDHEN and CDR2 is SYDVKM. The V end lost 3 bases, the J end lost 2 bases, and 8 bases lay between the germline ends. The chain joins TRBV28 to TRBJ2-7; D is unresolved. The clonotype originates from an adult with an advanced solid tumor such as melanoma, head and neck, liver or kidney cancer. Sequencing used CD4+ or CD8+ T cells sorted from blood, obtained in a trial of the OX40 agonist ivuxolimab. The CDR3 DNA sequence: TGTGCCAGCAGTTTGTTAAACCCCTACGAGCAGTACTTC. Its protein product is CASSLLNPYEQYF.